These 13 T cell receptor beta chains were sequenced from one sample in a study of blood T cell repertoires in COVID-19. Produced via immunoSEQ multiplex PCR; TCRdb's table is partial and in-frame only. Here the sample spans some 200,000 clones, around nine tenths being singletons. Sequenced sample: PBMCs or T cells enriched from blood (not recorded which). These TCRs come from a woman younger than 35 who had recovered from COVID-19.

CDR3 in amino acids: CASSRDSSSGNTIYF. CDR3 bases: TGTGCCAGCAGCAGAGACAGCTCCTCTGGAAACACCATATATTTT. This chain uses TRBV3-1 (or the pseudogene TRBV3-2) with TRBJ1-3, with D maybe TRBD1 (5 bases). Trimming cost V 5 bases and J 0 bases, with 11 bases left between them. Germline-derived CDR1 and CDR2 are LGHDT and YNNKEL (reference sequence). The CDR3 has 15 residues.

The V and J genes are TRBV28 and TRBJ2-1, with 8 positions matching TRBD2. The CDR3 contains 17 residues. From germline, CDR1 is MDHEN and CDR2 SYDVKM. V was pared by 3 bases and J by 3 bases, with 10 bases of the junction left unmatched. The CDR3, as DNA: TGTGCCAGCAGTTTGGGCCGTAGCGGGGCAAACTACAATGAGCAGTTCTTC. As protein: CASSLGRSGANYNEQFF.

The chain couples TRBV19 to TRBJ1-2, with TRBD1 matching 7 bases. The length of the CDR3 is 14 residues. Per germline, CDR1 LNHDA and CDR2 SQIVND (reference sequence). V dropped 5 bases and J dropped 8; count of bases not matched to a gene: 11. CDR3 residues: CASSLHDRARGYTF. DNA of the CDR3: TGTGCCAGTAGTCTCCACGACAGGGCCCGCGGCTACACCTTC.

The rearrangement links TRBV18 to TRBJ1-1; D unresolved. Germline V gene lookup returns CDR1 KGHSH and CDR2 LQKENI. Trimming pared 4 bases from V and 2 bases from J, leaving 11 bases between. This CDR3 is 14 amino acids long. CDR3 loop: CASSLDTGNTEAFF. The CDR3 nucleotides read TGTGCCAGCTCACTTGACACGGGAAACACTGAAGCTTTCTTT.

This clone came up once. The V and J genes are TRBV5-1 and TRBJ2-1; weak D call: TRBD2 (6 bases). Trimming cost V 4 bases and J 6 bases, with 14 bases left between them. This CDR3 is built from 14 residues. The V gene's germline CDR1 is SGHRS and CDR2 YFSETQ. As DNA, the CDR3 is TGCGCCAGCAGCCTGACGGGAGTGCCCAATGAGCAGTTCTTC. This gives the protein CASSLTGVPNEQFF.

The CDR3 loop reads CASSLRPGTSGSRTDTQYF. In DNA, the CDR3 is TGCGCCAGCAGCCTCCGCCCCGGGACTAGCGGGTCCCGCACAGATACGCAGTATTTT. The rearrangement uses TRBV4-3 and TRBJ2-3, with 12 bases lining up with TRBD2. The germline V gene has CDR1 LGHNA and CDR2 YSLEER. The CDR3 has 19 amino acids. Germline trimming cut 4 bases from V and 1 base from J; bases unmatched to any gene: 12.

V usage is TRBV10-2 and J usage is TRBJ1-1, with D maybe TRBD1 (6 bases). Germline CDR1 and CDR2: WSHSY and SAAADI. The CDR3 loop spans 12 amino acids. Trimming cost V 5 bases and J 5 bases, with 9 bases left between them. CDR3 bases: TGCGCCAGCAGTACCAGGGGTACTGAAGCTTTCTTT. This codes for CASSTRGTEAFF.

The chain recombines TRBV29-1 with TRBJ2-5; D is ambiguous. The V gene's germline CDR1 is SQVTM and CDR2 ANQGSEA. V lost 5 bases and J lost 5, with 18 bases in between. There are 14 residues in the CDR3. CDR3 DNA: TGCAGCGTTCGGCAGACGGAGACGGCGGAGACCCAGTACTTC. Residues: CSVRQTETAETQYF.

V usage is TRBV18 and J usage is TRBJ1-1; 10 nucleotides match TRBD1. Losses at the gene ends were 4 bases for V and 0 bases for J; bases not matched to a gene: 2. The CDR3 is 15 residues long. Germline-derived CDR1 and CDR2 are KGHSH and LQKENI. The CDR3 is CASSRDRGMNTEAFF. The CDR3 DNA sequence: TGTGCCAGCTCACGGGACAGGGGAATGAACACTGAAGCTTTCTTT.

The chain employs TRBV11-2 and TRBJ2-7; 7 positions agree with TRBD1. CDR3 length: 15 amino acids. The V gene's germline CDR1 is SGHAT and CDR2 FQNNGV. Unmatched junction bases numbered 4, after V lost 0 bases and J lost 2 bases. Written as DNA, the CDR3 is TGTGCCAGCAGCTTAGAGACGGGACAGACCTACGAGCAGTACTTC. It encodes CASSLETGQTYEQYF.

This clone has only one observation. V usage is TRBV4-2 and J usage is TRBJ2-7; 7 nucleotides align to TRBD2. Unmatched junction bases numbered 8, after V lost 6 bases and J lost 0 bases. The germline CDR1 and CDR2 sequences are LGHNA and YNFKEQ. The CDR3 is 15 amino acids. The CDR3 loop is CASRRTSATSYEQYF. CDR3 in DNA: TGTGCCAGCAGACGAACTAGCGCCACCTCCTACGAGCAGTACTTC.

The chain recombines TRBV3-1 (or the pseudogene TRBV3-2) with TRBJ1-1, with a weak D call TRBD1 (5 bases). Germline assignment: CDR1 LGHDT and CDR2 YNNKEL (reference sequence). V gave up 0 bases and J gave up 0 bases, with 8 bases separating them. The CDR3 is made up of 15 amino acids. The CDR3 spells CASSQEGAVNTEAFF. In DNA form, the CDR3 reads TGTGCCAGCAGCCAAGAAGGGGCGGTGAACACTGAAGCTTTCTTT.

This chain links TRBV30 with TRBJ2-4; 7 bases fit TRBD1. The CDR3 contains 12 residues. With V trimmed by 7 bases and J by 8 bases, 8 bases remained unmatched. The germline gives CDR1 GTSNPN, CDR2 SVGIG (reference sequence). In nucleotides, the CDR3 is TGTGCCTTTCAAAGGGGGCCGGACATTCAGTACTTC. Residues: CAFQRGPDIQYF.